The 19 T cell receptor beta chains below were found in one sample sequenced in a study of beta chain features in type 1 diabetes. Of the isolated RNA, all was reverse transcribed, and so the sequenced material was expressed TCRB transcripts. TCRdb's table, derived via immunoSEQ multiplex PCR, lists solely in-frame clones and lacks some. The sample includes more than 300,000 clones, 6.5% to 10% of them seen just once. Sequencing input: central memory CD4+ T cells from blood. The receptors were sampled from a woman in her late teens or twenties in good health.

This chain joins TRBV29-1 and TRBJ1-1, with unresolved D. CDR1 SQVTM and CDR2 ANQGSEA come from the germline V gene. CDR3 size: 11 residues. The ends were cut back, 7 bases at V and 0 bases at J, with 6 bases in the middle. The CDR3 sequence: CSGAVNTEAFF. In DNA form, the CDR3 reads TGCAGCGGGGCAGTGAACACTGAAGCTTTCTTT. Filled out from reference TRBV29-1 and TRBJ1-1, the complete variable domain reads SAVISQKPSRDICQRGTSLTIQCQVDSQVTMMFWYRQQPGQSLTLIATANQGSEATYESGFVIDKFPISRPNLTFSTLTVSNMSPEDSSIYLCSGAVNTEAFFGQGTRLTVV.

The V gene is TRBV11-2, the J gene TRBJ1-4; D is ambiguous. The ends were cut back, 1 base at V and 3 bases at J, with 6 bases in the middle. This CDR3 spans 14 amino acids. The germline gives CDR1 SGHAT, CDR2 FQNNGV. In nucleotides, the CDR3 is TGTGCCAGCAGCTTAGTCCTGTCTAATGAAAAACTGTTTTTT. Its translation is CASSLVLSNEKLFF.

As concerns this clone: Since no conserved phenylalanine or tryptophan closes the CDR3, a read error is the likely cause. The limits of the CDR3 on the DNA are not certain, so only TCRdb's listed CDR3 is given. The chain is built from TRBV20-1 and TRBJ1-1. CDR1 and CDR2 (germline): DFQATT, SNEGSKA (reference sequence). The CDR3 comprises 8 residues, both ends counted. CDR3 residues: CSARDNPS.

This clone was recorded many times. The chain carries TRBV10-3 and TRBJ2-1; tentative D call: TRBD1 (5 bases). V lost 6 bases and J 7 bases, leaving 13 bases between the germline ends. CDR1 is ENHRY, CDR2 SYGVKD, per germline. The CDR3 spans 13 residues. CDR3 in amino acids: CAIRTQGWNEQFF. The CDR3 nucleotides read TGTGCCATCAGAACCCAGGGCTGGAATGAGCAGTTCTTC.

The sample holds a few counts of this clone. This chain joins TRBV9 and TRBJ1-3; D unclear. CDR3 length: 15 residues. Trimming left V 0 bases short and J 3 bases short, with 10 bases between. Per germline, CDR1 SGDLS and CDR2 YYNGEE. For the CDR3, the DNA is TGTGCCAGCAGCGTAGGGCGGAAGTTTGGAAACACCATATATTTT. Translated, it gives CASSVGRKFGNTIYF.

A few counts support this clone. This chain connects TRBV28 to TRBJ1-3, with a possible D match to TRBD1 (5 bases). Trimming shortened V by 4 bases and J by 7 bases, and 23 bases separated the two germline ends. The CDR3 runs 17 residues. Germline CDR1 MDHEN, CDR2 SYDVKM. The CDR3 reads CASSSVPNQGRGNTIYF. As DNA, the CDR3 is TGTGCCAGCAGTTCCGTACCAAACCAGGGACGGGGGAACACCATATATTTT. The full variable domain, its missing parts supplied by reference TRBV28 and TRBJ1-3, is DVKVTQSSRYLVKRTGEKVFLECVQDMDHENMFWYRQDPGLGLRLIYFSYDVKMKEKGDIPEGYSVSREKKERFSLILESASTNQTSMYLCASSSVPNQGRGNTIYFGEGSWLTVV.

The chain links TRBV19 to TRBJ2-1; 10 bases align to TRBD2. The CDR3 is made up of 15 amino acids. Germline lookup yields CDR1 LNHDA and CDR2 SQIVND (reference sequence). The junction had 7 bases not matched to a gene; V was cut back by 4 bases and J by 7 bases. The CDR3 reads CASSSLAGAGNEQFF. The DNA of the CDR3 is TGTGCCAGTAGTAGCCTAGCGGGAGCCGGAAATGAGCAGTTCTTC.

The chain recombines TRBV11-2 with TRBJ2-7; D is undetermined. The germline CDR1 and CDR2 sequences are SGHAT and FQNNGV. The CDR3 is 15 residues long. Trimming removed 0 bases at V and 2 bases at J, with 11 bases between. CDR3 nucleotides: TGTGCCAGCAGCTTAGATAGTTACTTCACCTACGAGCAGTACTTC. Translation: CASSLDSYFTYEQYF.

The chain couples TRBV6-6 to TRBJ2-5; 7 bases match TRBD1. The CDR3 is 14 amino acids. V shed 7 bases, J shed 2 bases, and the junction held 7 bases outside the gene matches. Germline V gene data show CDR1 as MNHNY and CDR2 as SVGAGI (reference sequence). The CDR3 reads CASTGQVPQETQYF. CDR3 coding DNA: TGTGCCAGCACAGGACAGGTCCCACAAGAGACCCAGTACTTC.

Only a few counts were recorded for this clone. The chain has TRBV6-5 and TRBJ2-1; tentatively, D is TRBD2 (6 bases). CDR1 and CDR2 from the germline V gene are MNHEY and SVGAGI. The CDR3 length is 13 residues. V shed 4 bases and J shed 10 bases, with 14 bases lying between them. In DNA, the CDR3 is TGTGCCAGCAGTTGGAGGGCCCTGGCGGAGCAGTTCTTC. It encodes CASSWRALAEQFF.

This chain uses TRBV4-3 with TRBJ2-1; 9 nucleotides match TRBD2. Germline CDR1 is LGHNA and CDR2 is YSLEER. The CDR3 has 17 residues. Trimming removed 1 base from V and 0 bases from J; junction bases left unmatched: 4. The CDR3 region is CASSQGLAGNSYNEQFF. The CDR3 DNA reads as TGCGCCAGCAGCCAAGGCCTAGCGGGGAACTCCTACAATGAGCAGTTCTTC.

This clone came up a few times. V usage is TRBV19 and J usage is TRBJ2-3, with TRBD2 matching over 9 bases. From germline, CDR1 is LNHDA and CDR2 SQIVND (reference sequence). Trimming removed 6 bases from V and 2 bases from J; junction bases left unmatched: 6. The CDR3 is 15 residues long. CDR3 sequence: CASSRLAGYTDTQYF. In nucleotides, the CDR3 is TGTGCCAGTAGCCGCCTAGCGGGGTACACAGATACGCAGTATTTT.

This clone was picked up a small number of times. V gene TRBV19 combines with J gene TRBJ1-2, with D possibly being TRBD1 (6 bases). The CDR3 is 14 residues long. The germline CDR1 and CDR2 sequences are LNHDA and SQIVND (reference sequence). V dropped 8 bases and J dropped 7 bases, with 20 bases sitting between them. CDR3 nucleotides: TGTGCCAGTGGACAGACAGAATCCGATCCTGGCTACACCTTC. Protein product: CASGQTESDPGYTF.

This clone was detected many times. This sequence joins TRBV27 and TRBJ2-2; unclear D gene. CDR3 length: 14 amino acids. Germline CDR1 MNHEY, CDR2 SMNVEV (reference sequence). V lost 4 bases to trimming and J lost 1 base, with 7 bases between them. The CDR3 reads CASSWLLNTGELFF. CDR3 bases: TGTGCCAGCAGTTGGCTGTTGAACACCGGGGAGCTGTTTTTT.

As regards this clone: Other DNA sequences of this sample code for an identical CDR3. The V gene is TRBV27, the J gene TRBJ2-5, with D unclear. CDR3 length: 13 residues. V shed 2 bases and J shed 4 bases, with 8 bases lying between them. Germline values: CDR1 MNHEY, CDR2 SMNVEV (reference sequence). The CDR3 nucleotides read TGTGCCAGCAGTTTAGATCTAGGAGAGACCCAGTACTTC. Translated: CASSLDLGETQYF.

About this clone itself: This sample also contains other DNA sequences that code for the same CDR3. The chain couples TRBV11-1 to TRBJ1-2; weak D call: TRBD1 (5 bases). From germline, CDR1 is SGHAT and CDR2 FQDESV (reference sequence). This CDR3 is built from 14 residues. The V gene lost 2 bases and the J gene lost 3 bases, with 10 bases spanning the gap. The CDR3 coding sequence is TGTGCCAGCAGCTTACAAAGAGGGGACTATGGCTACACCTTC. This codes for CASSLQRGDYGYTF.

The genes are TRBV5-1 and TRBJ2-6; no reliable D call. The CDR3 is 18 amino acids. V shed 0 bases and J shed 1 base, with 14 bases lying between them. Germline CDR1 reads SGHRS; CDR2 reads YFSETQ. The CDR3 DNA follows: TGCGCCAGCAGCTTGGGCCCTTTTGAGGCTTCTGGGGCCAACGTCCTGACTTTC. It is translated as CASSLGPFEASGANVLTF. The variable domain in full, with the rest retrieved from reference TRBV5-1 and TRBJ2-6, is KAGVTQTPRYLIKTRGQQVTLSCSPISGHRSVSWYQQTPGQGLQFLFEYFSETQRNKGNFPGRFSGRQFSNSRSEMNVSTLELGDSALYLCASSLGPFEASGANVLTFGAGSRLTVL.

This clone was detected only a few times. The rearrangement uses TRBV29-1 and TRBJ2-3, with 8 bases aligning to TRBD2. The ends lost 2 bases at V and 1 base at J; junction bases unmatched: 5. There are 15 residues in the CDR3. The germline gives CDR1 SQVTM, CDR2 ANQGSEA. As DNA, the CDR3 is TGCAGCGTTGAATCGGCTAGCGGGCGCACAGATACGCAGTATTTT. Amino acids: CSVESASGRTDTQYF.

This clone appeared a few times. The rearrangement links TRBV23-1 to TRBJ2-5; no clear D gene. The DNA end favors TRBJ2-7, so the J call may be wrong. TRBV23-1 is classed as an ORF, of uncertain function. This CDR3 contains 13 residues. The CDR3 coding sequence is TGCGCCAGCAGAAGTACTACCTCCTACGAGCAGTACTTC. Translated, it gives CASRSTTSYEQYF.